A single T cell receptor beta chain is shown here with its context. As yet, its antigen is unknown. This record belongs to a study of cytomegalovirus exposure and HLA in healthy donors. Study-level results: Excluded were some V segments that proved indistinguishable, including TRBV6-2 and TRBV6-3.

Trimming removed 5 bases at V and 1 base at J, with 13 bases between. CDR3 length: 15 amino acids. Germline V gives CDR1 LNHDA, CDR2 SQIVND (reference sequence). The PCR employed 60 Vbeta primers together with 13 Jbeta primers. Data came from immunoSEQ multiplex PCR; TCRdb stores just in-frame clones and leaves some out. The data contain about 120,000 clones, about 80% of them singletons. The chain has TRBV19 and TRBJ2-3; no firm D call. The sample consisted of PBMCs. The receptor was derived from a man younger than 40 in good health and CMV-seropositive. In DNA form, the CDR3 reads TGTGCCAGTAGTTGGGCCGAACGCGGCACAGATACGCAGTATTTT. Its translation is CASSWAERGTDTQYF. Drawing the rest from reference TRBV19 and TRBJ2-3, the complete variable domain is DGGITQSPKYLFRKEGQNVTLSCEQNLNHDAMYWYRQDPGQGLRLIYYSQIVNDFQKGDIAEGYSVSREKKESFPLTVTSAQKNPTAFYLCASSWAERGTDTQYFGPGTRLTVL.